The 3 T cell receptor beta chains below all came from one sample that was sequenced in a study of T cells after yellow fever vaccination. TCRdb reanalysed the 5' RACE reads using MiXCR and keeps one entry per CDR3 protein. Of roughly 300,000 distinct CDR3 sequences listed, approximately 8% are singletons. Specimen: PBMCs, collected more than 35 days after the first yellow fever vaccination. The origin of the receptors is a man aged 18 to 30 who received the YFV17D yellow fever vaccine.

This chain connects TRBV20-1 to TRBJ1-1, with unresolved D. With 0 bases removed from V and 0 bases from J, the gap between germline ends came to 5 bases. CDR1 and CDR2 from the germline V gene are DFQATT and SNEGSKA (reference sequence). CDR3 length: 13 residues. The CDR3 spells CSAREEVNTEAFF. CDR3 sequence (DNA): TGCAGTGCTAGAGAAGAGGTGAACACTGAAGCTTTCTTT.

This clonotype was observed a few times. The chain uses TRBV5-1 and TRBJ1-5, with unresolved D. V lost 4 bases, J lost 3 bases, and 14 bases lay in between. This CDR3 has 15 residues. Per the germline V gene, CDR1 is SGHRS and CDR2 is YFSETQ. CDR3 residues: CASSQQGGLNQPQHF. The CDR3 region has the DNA TGCGCCAGCAGCCAGCAAGGAGGACTCAATCAGCCCCAGCATTTT.

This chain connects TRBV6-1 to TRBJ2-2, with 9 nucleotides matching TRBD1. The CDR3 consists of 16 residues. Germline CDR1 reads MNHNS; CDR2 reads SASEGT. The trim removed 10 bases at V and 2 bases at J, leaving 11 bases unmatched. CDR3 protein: CATRQPGQGNTGELFF. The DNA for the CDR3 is TGTGCCACAAGGCAACCGGGACAGGGAAACACCGGGGAGCTGTTTTTT.